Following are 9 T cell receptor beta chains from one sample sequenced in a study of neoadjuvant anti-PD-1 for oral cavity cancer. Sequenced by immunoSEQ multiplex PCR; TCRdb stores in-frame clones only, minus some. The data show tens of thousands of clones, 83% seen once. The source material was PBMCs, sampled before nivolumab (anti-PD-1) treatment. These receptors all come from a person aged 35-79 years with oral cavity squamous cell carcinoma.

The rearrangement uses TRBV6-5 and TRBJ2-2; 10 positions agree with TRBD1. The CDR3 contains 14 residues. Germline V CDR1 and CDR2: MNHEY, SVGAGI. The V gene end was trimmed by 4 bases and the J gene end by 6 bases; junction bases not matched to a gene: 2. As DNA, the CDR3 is TGTGCCAGCAGTTGGGGACAGGGGCCCGGGGAGCTGTTTTTT. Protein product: CASSWGQGPGELFF.

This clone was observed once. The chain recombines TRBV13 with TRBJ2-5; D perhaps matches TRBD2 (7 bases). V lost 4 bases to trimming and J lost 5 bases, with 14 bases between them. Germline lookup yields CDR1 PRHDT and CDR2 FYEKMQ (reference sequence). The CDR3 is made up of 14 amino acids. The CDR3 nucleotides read TGTGCCAGCAGCTCTAAGGGGGGGAAGGAGACCCAGTACTTC. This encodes CASSSKGGKETQYF.

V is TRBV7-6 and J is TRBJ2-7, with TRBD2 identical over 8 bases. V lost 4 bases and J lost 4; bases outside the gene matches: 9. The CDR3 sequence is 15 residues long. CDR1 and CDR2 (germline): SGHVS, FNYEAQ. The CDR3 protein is CASSSPLAGSYEQYF. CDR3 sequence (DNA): TGTGCCAGCAGCTCCCCGTTAGCGGGATCTTACGAGCAGTACTTC.

CDR3 DNA sequence: TGTGCCATCAGCCCGACTAGAGGGTCCTACGAGCAGTACTTC. This codes for CAISPTRGSYEQYF. The chain uses TRBV10-3 and TRBJ2-7; tentatively, D is TRBD2 (6 bases). CDR1 is ENHRY, CDR2 SYGVKD, per germline. There are 14 residues in the CDR3. V lost 6 bases to trimming and J lost 1 base, with 13 bases between them.

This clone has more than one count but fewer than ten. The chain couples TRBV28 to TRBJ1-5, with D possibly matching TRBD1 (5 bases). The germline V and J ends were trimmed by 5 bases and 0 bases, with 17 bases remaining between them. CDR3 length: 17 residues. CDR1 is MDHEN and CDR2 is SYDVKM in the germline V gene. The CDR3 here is CASSTTARQYSNQPQHF. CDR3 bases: TGTGCCAGCAGTACGACGGCTAGACAGTATAGCAATCAGCCCCAGCATTTT.

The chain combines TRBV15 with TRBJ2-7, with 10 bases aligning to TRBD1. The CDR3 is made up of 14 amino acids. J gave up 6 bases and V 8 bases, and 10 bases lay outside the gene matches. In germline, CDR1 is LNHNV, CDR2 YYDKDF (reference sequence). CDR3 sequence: CATRGGTGVSEQYF. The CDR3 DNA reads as TGTGCCACCCGCGGGGGGACAGGGGTCTCCGAGCAGTACTTC.

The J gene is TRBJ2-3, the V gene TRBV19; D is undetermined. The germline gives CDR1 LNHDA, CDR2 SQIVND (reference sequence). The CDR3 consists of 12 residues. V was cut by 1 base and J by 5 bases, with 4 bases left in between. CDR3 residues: CASSIGGDTQYF. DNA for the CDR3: TGTGCCAGTAGTATAGGAGGAGATACGCAGTATTTT.

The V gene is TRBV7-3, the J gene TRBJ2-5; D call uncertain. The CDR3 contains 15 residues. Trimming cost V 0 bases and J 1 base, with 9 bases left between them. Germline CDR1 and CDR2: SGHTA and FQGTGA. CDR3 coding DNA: TGTGCCAGCAGCTTAACGATTAACAGCCAAGAGACCCAGTACTTC. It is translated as CASSLTINSQETQYF.

The CDR3 loop reads CAINREPTDTQYF. The CDR3 DNA reads as TGTGCCATCAATCGGGAGCCGACAGATACGCAGTATTTT. The genes are TRBV10-3 and TRBJ2-3; possible D gene TRBD2, 6 bases. The V end lost 7 bases, the J end lost 3 bases, and 11 bases lay between the germline ends. Germline V gives CDR1 ENHRY, CDR2 SYGVKD. The CDR3 loop spans 13 amino acids.